This TCR beta chain was identified in a study of beta chain features in type 1 diabetes. Overall study: Patients looked much like healthy donors when it came to age, gender and cell yields.

Germline V gene lookup returns CDR1 MDHEN and CDR2 SYDVKM. The CDR3 length is 13 residues. Trimming shortened V by 1 base and J by 3 bases, and 6 bases separated the two germline ends. One heparinised draw of blood, averaging roughly 120 mL, came from each donor. The entirety of the isolated RNA underwent reverse transcription, so expressed TCRB transcripts were sequenced. Sequenced by immunoSEQ multiplex PCR; TCRdb stores in-frame clones only, minus some. The sample contains around 260,000 clones, about a fifth of which appear only once. This clone was seen only a few times. What it binds is unknown. The study's findings and limits: Within the patient group, naive, central memory and Treg TCRB repertoires appeared more similar to each other than within healthy donors. In cDNA sequencing, cells with high TCR expression could be over-represented. All four CD4+ subsets from Type 1 diabetes patients carried moderately but significantly shorter TCRB CDR3s.

The receptor comes from a middle-aged woman with type 1 diabetes. The rearrangement uses TRBV28 and TRBJ1-1; D ambiguous. The sequencing input was naive CD4+ T cells from blood. The CDR3 protein is CASSLSGHTEAFF. The CDR3 DNA reads TGTGCCAGCAGTTTATCTGGGCACACTGAAGCTTTCTTT.